These 26 T cell receptor beta chains share one sample of origin, sequenced in a study of low-dose radiotherapy and immunotherapy resistance in tumors. Time point specified: before trial treatment. The TCRs were subjected to amplification over approximately 20 PCR cycles employing a constant-region primer in conjunction with a V-primer adapter. TCRdb ran MiXCR on the reads and lists one entry per CDR3 protein. The sample lists about 50,000 distinct CDR3 sequences, approximately 12% occurring once. Sequencing used PBMCs, obtained before treatment. Every receptor here comes from a female donor with ovarian cancer.

This clonotype was seen many times. V usage is TRBV20-1 and J usage is TRBJ2-3, with no clear D. This CDR3 has 13 amino acids. Germline-derived CDR1 and CDR2 are DFQATT and SNEGSKA (reference sequence). V was shortened by 5 bases and J by 0 bases, with 9 bases between the two germline ends. CDR3 region: CSAPTESTDTQYF. In DNA form, the CDR3 reads TGCAGTGCTCCCACAGAAAGCACAGATACGCAGTATTTT.

This clonotype was recorded at least ten times. The chain joins TRBV20-1 to TRBJ2-1, with 11 bases that match TRBD2. The trim removed 5 bases at V and 5 bases at J, leaving 8 bases unmatched. The CDR3 loop spans 15 amino acids. Germline CDR1 is DFQATT and CDR2 is SNEGSKA (reference sequence). The CDR3, as DNA: TGCAGTGCTCACCCCCGGACTAGCGGGCACAATGAGCAGTTCTTC. Translating it yields CSAHPRTSGHNEQFF.

In this sample, this clonotype turned up a few times. This is likely an artifact of a read error, given a far larger clone one base away. In DNA, the CDR3 is TGTGCCAGCACCCCTAGCGGGAGATACTACGAGCAGTTCTTC. This codes for CASTPSGRYYEQFF. The chain joins TRBV28 to TRBJ2-1; TRBD2 agrees at 10 bases. This CDR3 region has 14 residues. The germline gives CDR1 MDHEN, CDR2 SYDVKM. The V and J ends lost 7 bases and 10 bases, in that order; junction bases with no gene match: 10. The full variable domain, rest sourced from reference TRBV28 and TRBJ2-1, is DVKVTQSSRYLVKRTGEKVFLECVQDMDHENMFWYRQDPGLGLRLIYFSYDVKMKEKGDIPEGYSVSREKKERFSLILESASTNQTSMYLCASTPSGRYYEQFFGPGTRLTVL.

This clonotype was seen many times. This chain links TRBV5-1 with TRBJ2-7; D unclear. Trimming removed 2 bases at V and 5 bases at J, with 5 bases between. CDR1 and CDR2 (germline): SGHRS, YFSETQ. CDR3 length: 11 residues. CDR3 in DNA: TGCGCCAGCAGCTTTGATCACGAGCAGTACTTC. This sequence encodes CASSFDHEQYF.

This clonotype was counted at least ten times. The chain's CDR3 is CAWRPGGSANTGELFF. CDR3 DNA sequence: TGTGCCTGGAGACCGGGGGGCAGCGCGAACACCGGGGAGCTGTTTTTT. This chain uses TRBV30 with TRBJ2-2; tentatively, D is TRBD2 (7 bases). V gave up 3 bases and J gave up 0 bases, with 14 bases separating them. Germline values: CDR1 GTSNPN, CDR2 SVGIG (reference sequence). The length of the CDR3 is 16 residues.

This clonotype was found many times. The chain employs TRBV5-6 and TRBJ2-1, with 7 bases matching TRBD2. The CDR3 has 14 residues. The germline V gene has CDR1 SGHDT and CDR2 YYEEEE. The J segment lost 7 bases and the V segment lost 5 bases, leaving 9 bases of the junction unmatched. CDR3 sequence: CASSPWGGWNEQFF. DNA for the CDR3: TGTGCCAGCAGTCCTTGGGGGGGTTGGAATGAGCAGTTCTTC.

This clonotype was seen ten or more times. This chain joins TRBV5-1 and TRBJ2-1; D not resolved. CDR1 and CDR2 from the germline V gene are SGHRS and YFSETQ. The germline V and J ends were trimmed by 0 bases and 0 bases, with 7 bases remaining between them. The CDR3 sequence is 15 residues long. Here the CDR3 reads CASSLVTSSYNEQFF. The CDR3 DNA sequence: TGCGCCAGCAGCTTGGTTACCAGCTCCTACAATGAGCAGTTCTTC.

This clonotype has at least ten counts. The V gene is TRBV2, the J gene TRBJ1-2, with 7 bases fitting TRBD1. Trimming cost V 2 bases and J 2 bases; bases outside gene matches: 8. The CDR3 has 16 residues. Germline V lookup: CDR1 SNHLY, CDR2 FYNNEI. CDR3 amino acids: CASSEPLRQGNYGYTF. In DNA form, the CDR3 reads TGTGCCAGCAGTGAACCCCTCCGACAGGGCAACTATGGCTACACCTTC.

This clonotype has at least ten counts. The chain is built from TRBV30 and TRBJ2-5; D assignment may be TRBD1 or TRBD2 (5 bases each). This CDR3 region has 13 residues. Germline V gives CDR1 GTSNPN, CDR2 SVGIG (reference sequence). Trimming cost V 3 bases and J 4 bases, with 12 bases left between them. CDR3 coding DNA: TGTGCCTGGAGCCGGTTGAGGGGAGAGACCCAGTACTTC. Protein: CAWSRLRGETQYF.

To note about this clonotype: A far larger clone is one nucleotide away, so this likely arose from a read error. This sequence joins TRBV11-2 and TRBJ2-5, with TRBD1 matching 9 bases. Germline V gene lookup returns CDR1 SGHAT and CDR2 FQNNGV. This CDR3 is built from 14 residues. V shed 2 bases, J shed 12 bases, and the junction held 10 bases outside the gene matches. CDR3 protein: CASSLQRTTGGEYF. CDR3 DNA sequence: TGTGCCAGCAGCTTACAGAGAACAACAGGGGGCGAGTACTTC.

For this clonotype: With only one base between it and a far larger clone, this is likely a read error. This chain links TRBV7-9 with TRBJ2-7; D gene uncertain. CDR1 SEHNR and CDR2 FQNEAQ come from the germline V gene (reference sequence). V lost 7 bases and J lost 0, with 13 bases in between. CDR3 length equals 14 residues. CDR3: CASNPIGSSYEQYF. Written as DNA, the CDR3 is TGTGCCAGCAACCCAATAGGGTCCTCCTACGAGCAGTACTTC.

This clonotype was seen at least ten times. The chain links TRBV11-2 to TRBJ2-7; the match to TRBD1 covers 8 bases. Germline V lookup: CDR1 SGHAT, CDR2 FQNNGV. The CDR3 totals 15 residues. V gave up 5 bases and J gave up 7 bases; unmatched junction bases: 13. The CDR3 coding sequence is TGTGCCAGCAGCGCCTCCCCAGGGGGCGCGGGGGAGCAGTACTTC. Encoded protein: CASSASPGGAGEQYF. Variable domain in full (rest from reference TRBV11-2 and TRBJ2-7): EAGVAQSPRYKIIEKRQSVAFWCNPISGHATLYWYQQILGQGPKLLIQFQNNGVVDDSQLPKDRFSAERLKGVDSTLKIQPAKLEDSAVYLCASSASPGGAGEQYFGPGTRLTVT.

This clonotype was recorded many times. As DNA, the CDR3 is TGTGCCAGCAGCGACACGACCCCGGGAGGAACTGAAGCTTTCTTT. Protein sequence: CASSDTTPGGTEAFF. V gene TRBV6-6 combines with J gene TRBJ1-1; no reliable D call. Germline assignment: CDR1 MNHNY and CDR2 SVGAGI (reference sequence). This CDR3 is built from 15 residues. Trimming cost V 6 bases and J 5 bases, with 19 bases left between them.

This clonotype came up many times. V and J are TRBV12-3 or TRBV12-4 and TRBJ2-2; D not resolved. V lost 2 bases and J lost 0, with 7 bases in between. The CDR3 spans 15 residues. CDR3 sequence: CASSLFWTNTGELFF. The CDR3 DNA follows: TGTGCCAGCAGTTTATTTTGGACGAACACCGGGGAGCTGTTTTTT.

This clonotype came up many times. J is TRBJ1-5 and V is TRBV28; 9 bases match TRBD1. The V gene end was trimmed by 6 bases and the J gene end by 5 bases; junction bases not matched to a gene: 5. In germline, CDR1 is MDHEN, CDR2 SYDVKM. This CDR3 contains 14 residues. CDR3 sequence (DNA): TGTGCCAGCAGACCCGGGACAGGGCATCAGCCCCAGCATTTT. Residues: CASRPGTGHQPQHF.

This clonotype showed up many times. This rearrangement joins TRBV3-1 to TRBJ2-2; D may be TRBD2 (5 bases). CDR1 is LGHDT and CDR2 is YNNKEL in the germline V gene (reference sequence). There are 13 residues in the CDR3. Trimming shortened V by 1 base and J by 5 bases, and 5 bases separated the two germline ends. The CDR3 region has the DNA TGTGCCAGCAGCCAAGGCGGGACCGGGGAGCTGTTTTTT. It yields the protein CASSQGGTGELFF. The whole variable domain, filled in from reference TRBV3-1 and TRBJ2-2, reads DTAVSQTPKYLVTQMGNDKSIKCEQNLGHDTMYWYKQDSKKFLKIMFSYNNKELIINETVPNRFSPKSPDKAHLNLHINSLELGDSAVYFCASSQGGTGELFFGEGSRLTVL.

This clonotype showed up many times. The genes are TRBV28 and TRBJ1-2; D may be TRBD1 (5 bases). Germline V gene data show CDR1 as MDHEN and CDR2 as SYDVKM. V lost 1 base to trimming and J lost 7 bases, with 16 bases between them. The CDR3 spans 15 residues. Here the CDR3 reads CASSLFAGAGGGYTF. For the CDR3, the DNA is TGTGCCAGCAGTTTATTCGCCGGGGCAGGCGGTGGCTACACCTTC.

This clonotype was counted many times. J is TRBJ1-2 and V is TRBV29-1; D perhaps matches TRBD1 (5 bases). The germline V gene encodes CDR1 SQVTM and CDR2 ANQGSEA. The CDR3 is made up of 13 amino acids. Trimming pared 3 bases from V and 2 bases from J, leaving 10 bases between. CDR3 region: CSVEGETNYGYTF. The CDR3, as DNA: TGCAGCGTTGAGGGGGAGACGAACTATGGCTACACCTTC.

This clonotype was seen repeatedly, ten times or more. This chain connects TRBV12-3 or TRBV12-4 to TRBJ2-1; 10 nucleotides align to TRBD2. Germline trimming cut 3 bases from V and 7 bases from J; bases unmatched to any gene: 6. The CDR3 contains 15 residues. CDR3: CASSFQRGGRNEQFF. CDR3 sequence (DNA): TGTGCCAGCAGTTTCCAGCGGGGGGGCAGGAATGAGCAGTTCTTC.

This clonotype was recorded many times. The J gene is TRBJ2-1, the V gene TRBV29-1; D is undetermined. The germline V gene encodes CDR1 SQVTM and CDR2 ANQGSEA. CDR3 length equals 13 residues. V lost 3 bases and J lost 9, with 15 bases in between. CDR3 region: CSVDSYSESEQFF. The CDR3 DNA reads as TGCAGCGTTGATTCCTACTCCGAGAGTGAGCAGTTCTTC.

This clonotype was observed at least ten times. J is TRBJ1-2 and V is TRBV2; 8 bases are shared with TRBD1. Germline V gene data show CDR1 as SNHLY and CDR2 as FYNNEI. This CDR3 is built from 14 residues. V gave up 7 bases and J gave up 2 bases; unmatched junction bases: 6. The CDR3, as DNA: TGTGCCAGCACCGGACAGGGAGGGAACTATGGCTACACCTTC. It codes for CASTGQGGNYGYTF.

This clonotype was counted at least ten times. This sequence joins TRBV12-3 or TRBV12-4 and TRBJ2-1, with D possibly TRBD1 on 5 matching bases. The CDR3 totals 15 residues. V lost 3 bases and J 0 bases, leaving 9 bases between the germline ends. Here the CDR3 reads CASSFAGNSYNEQFF. Written as DNA, the CDR3 is TGTGCCAGCAGTTTCGCAGGGAACTCCTACAATGAGCAGTTCTTC.

There are many counts of this clonotype. This rearrangement joins TRBV9 to TRBJ2-1; D is uncertain. Deletions cut 1 base from V and 2 bases from J, with 16 bases between. CDR3 length: 17 residues. Germline loops: CDR1 SGDLS, CDR2 YYNGEE. CDR3 coding DNA: TGTGCCAGCAGCGTAAATCCCGCCACGACCGCCTACAATGAGCAGTTCTTC. Protein product: CASSVNPATTAYNEQFF.

This clonotype was counted many times. The rearrangement joins TRBV6-2 or TRBV6-3 to TRBJ2-7, with D perhaps matching TRBD1 or TRBD2 (5 bases each). The germline V gene encodes CDR1 MNHEY and CDR2 SVGEGT. CDR3 length: 12 amino acids. V was clipped by 8 bases and J by 3 bases, with 11 bases between them. Here the CDR3 reads CASLRGSYEQYF. CDR3 sequence (DNA): TGTGCCAGCCTCCGGGGCAGCTACGAGCAGTACTTC.

This clonotype was counted ten times or more. The chain recombines TRBV5-1 with TRBJ2-7; TRBD2 matches at 14 bases. The trim removed 4 bases at V and 3 bases at J, leaving 6 bases unmatched. Per the germline V gene, CDR1 is SGHRS and CDR2 is YFSETQ. This CDR3 has 16 amino acids. The CDR3 region is CASSVGLAGGGYEQYF. The CDR3 nucleotides read TGCGCCAGCAGCGTAGGACTAGCGGGAGGAGGCTACGAGCAGTACTTC. The full variable domain, in which reference TRBV5-1 and TRBJ2-7 provide the parts outside the CDR3, is KAGVTQTPRYLIKTRGQQVTLSCSPISGHRSVSWYQQTPGQGLQFLFEYFSETQRNKGNFPGRFSGRQFSNSRSEMNVSTLELGDSALYLCASSVGLAGGGYEQYFGPGTRLTVT.

Many counts were recorded for this clonotype. The V call is TRBV4-1, the J call TRBJ2-2; D is unresolved. The germline V and J ends were trimmed by 1 base and 4 bases, with 13 bases remaining between them. Germline V gene data show CDR1 as MGHRA and CDR2 as YSYEKL. This CDR3 comprises 16 residues. Here the CDR3 reads CASSQVDMGFTGELFF. CDR3 coding DNA: TGCGCCAGCAGCCAAGTCGACATGGGATTCACCGGGGAGCTGTTTTTT.